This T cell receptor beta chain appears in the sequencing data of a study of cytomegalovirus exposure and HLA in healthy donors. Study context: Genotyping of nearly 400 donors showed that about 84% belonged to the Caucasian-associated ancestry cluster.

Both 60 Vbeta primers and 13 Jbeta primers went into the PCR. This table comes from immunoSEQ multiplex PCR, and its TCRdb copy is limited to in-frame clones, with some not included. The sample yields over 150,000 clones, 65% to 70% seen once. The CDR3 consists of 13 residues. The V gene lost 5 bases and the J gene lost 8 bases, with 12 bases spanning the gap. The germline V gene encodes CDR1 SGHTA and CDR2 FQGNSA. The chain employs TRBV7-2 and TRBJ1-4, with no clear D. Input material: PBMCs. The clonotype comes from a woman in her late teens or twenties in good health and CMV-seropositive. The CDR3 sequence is CASSRDKEEKLFF. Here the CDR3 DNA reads TGTGCCAGCAGCCGAGACAAGGAAGAAAAACTGTTTTTT.